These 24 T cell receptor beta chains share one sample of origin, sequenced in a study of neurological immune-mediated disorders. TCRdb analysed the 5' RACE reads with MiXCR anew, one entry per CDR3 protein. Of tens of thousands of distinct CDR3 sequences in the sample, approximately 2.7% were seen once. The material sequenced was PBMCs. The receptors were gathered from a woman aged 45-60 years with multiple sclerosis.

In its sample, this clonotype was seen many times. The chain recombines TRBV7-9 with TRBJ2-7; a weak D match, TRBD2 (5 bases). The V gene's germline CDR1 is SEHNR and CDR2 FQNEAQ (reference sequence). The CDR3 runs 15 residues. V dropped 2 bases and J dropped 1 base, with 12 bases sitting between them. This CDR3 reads CASSLISPGSYEQYF. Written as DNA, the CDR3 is TGTGCCAGCAGCTTAATTTCCCCGGGGTCCTACGAGCAGTACTTC.

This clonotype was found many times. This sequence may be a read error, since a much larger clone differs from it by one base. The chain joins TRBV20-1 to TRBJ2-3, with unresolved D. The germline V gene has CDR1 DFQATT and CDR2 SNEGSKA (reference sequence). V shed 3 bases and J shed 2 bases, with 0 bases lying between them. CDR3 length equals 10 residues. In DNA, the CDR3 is TGCAGTGCTAGCACAGATACGCAGTATTTT. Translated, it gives CSASTDTQYF.

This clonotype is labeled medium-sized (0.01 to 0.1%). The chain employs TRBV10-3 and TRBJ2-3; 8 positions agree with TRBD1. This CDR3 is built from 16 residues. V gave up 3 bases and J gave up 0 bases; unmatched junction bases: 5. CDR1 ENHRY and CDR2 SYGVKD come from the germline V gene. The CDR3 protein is CAISDGTGRSTDTQYF. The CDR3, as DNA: TGTGCCATCAGTGATGGGACAGGAAGAAGCACAGATACGCAGTATTTT.

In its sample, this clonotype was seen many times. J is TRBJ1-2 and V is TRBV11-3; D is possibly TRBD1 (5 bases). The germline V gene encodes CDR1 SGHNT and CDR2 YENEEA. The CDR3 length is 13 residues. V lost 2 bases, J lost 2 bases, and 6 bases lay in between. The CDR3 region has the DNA TGTGCCAGCAGCTTACAGGGCAACTATGGCTACACCTTC. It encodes CASSLQGNYGYTF.

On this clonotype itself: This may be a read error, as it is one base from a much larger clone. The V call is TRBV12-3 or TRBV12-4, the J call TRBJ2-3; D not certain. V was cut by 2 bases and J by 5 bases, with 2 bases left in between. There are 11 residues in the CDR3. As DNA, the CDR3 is TGTGCCAGCAGTTTACGAGATACGCAGTATTTT. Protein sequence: CASSLRDTQYF.

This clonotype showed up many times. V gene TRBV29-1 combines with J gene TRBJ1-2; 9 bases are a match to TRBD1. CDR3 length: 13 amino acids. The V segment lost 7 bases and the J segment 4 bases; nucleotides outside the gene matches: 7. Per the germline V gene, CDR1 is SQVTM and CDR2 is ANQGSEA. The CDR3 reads CSGLDRGGYGYTF. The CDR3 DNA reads TGCAGCGGACTGGACAGGGGTGGCTATGGCTACACCTTC.

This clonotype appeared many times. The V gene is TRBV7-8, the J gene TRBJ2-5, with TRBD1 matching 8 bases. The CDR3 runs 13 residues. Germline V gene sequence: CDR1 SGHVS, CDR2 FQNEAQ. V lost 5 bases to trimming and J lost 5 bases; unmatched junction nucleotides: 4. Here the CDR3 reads CASSQDRVETQYF. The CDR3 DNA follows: TGTGCCAGCAGCCAGGACAGGGTCGAGACCCAGTACTTC.

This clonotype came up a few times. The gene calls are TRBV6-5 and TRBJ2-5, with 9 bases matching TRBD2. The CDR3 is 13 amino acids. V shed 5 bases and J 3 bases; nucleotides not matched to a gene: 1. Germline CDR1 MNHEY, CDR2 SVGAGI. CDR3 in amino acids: CASSRTSEETQYF. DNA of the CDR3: TGTGCCAGCAGTCGGACTAGCGAAGAGACCCAGTACTTC.

CDR3 nucleotides: TGTGCCAGCAGCCCCGGACAGGGGCTTGAGCCCCAGCATTTT. Translating it yields CASSPGQGLEPQHF. The V call is TRBV4-2, the J call TRBJ1-5; the match to TRBD1 covers 9 bases. The germline V gene has CDR1 LGHNA and CDR2 YNFKEQ. V was clipped by 4 bases and J by 8 bases; unmatched bases: 6. This CDR3 spans 14 amino acids.

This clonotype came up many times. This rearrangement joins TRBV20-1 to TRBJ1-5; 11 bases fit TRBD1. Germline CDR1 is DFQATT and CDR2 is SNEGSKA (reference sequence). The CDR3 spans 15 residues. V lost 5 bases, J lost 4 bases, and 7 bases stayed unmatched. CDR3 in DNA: TGCAGTGCTTCCTCGGACAGGGGGCAGAATCAGCCCCAGCATTTT. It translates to CSASSDRGQNQPQHF.

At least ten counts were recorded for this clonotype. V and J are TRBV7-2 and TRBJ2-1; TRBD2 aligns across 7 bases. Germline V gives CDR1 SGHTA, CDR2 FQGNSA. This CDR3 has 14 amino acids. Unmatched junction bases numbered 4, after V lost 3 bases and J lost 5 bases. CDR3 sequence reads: CASSFWGGDNEQFF. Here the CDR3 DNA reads TGTGCCAGCAGCTTCTGGGGGGGGGACAATGAGCAGTTCTTC.

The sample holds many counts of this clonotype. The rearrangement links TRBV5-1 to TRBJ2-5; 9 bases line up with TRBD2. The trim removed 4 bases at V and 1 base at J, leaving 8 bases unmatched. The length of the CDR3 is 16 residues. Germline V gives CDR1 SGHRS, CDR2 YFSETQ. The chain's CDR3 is CASSRGTSPFQETQYF. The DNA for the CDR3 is TGCGCCAGCAGCAGGGGGACTAGCCCCTTCCAAGAGACCCAGTACTTC. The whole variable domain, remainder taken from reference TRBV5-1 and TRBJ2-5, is KAGVTQTPRYLIKTRGQQVTLSCSPISGHRSVSWYQQTPGQGLQFLFEYFSETQRNKGNFPGRFSGRQFSNSRSEMNVSTLELGDSALYLCASSRGTSPFQETQYFGPGTRLLVL.

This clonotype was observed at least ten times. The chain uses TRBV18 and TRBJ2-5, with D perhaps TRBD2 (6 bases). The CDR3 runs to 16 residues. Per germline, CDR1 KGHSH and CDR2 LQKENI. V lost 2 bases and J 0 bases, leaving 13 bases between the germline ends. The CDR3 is CASSPLEGIYQETQYF. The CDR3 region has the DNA TGTGCCAGCTCACCATTGGAGGGGATCTACCAAGAGACCCAGTACTTC.

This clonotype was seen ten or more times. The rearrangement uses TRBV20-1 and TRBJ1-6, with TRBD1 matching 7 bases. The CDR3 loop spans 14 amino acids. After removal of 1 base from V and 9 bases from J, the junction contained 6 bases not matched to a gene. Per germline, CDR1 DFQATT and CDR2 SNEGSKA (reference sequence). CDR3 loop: CSARGGRGASPLHF. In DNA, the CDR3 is TGCAGTGCTAGAGGGGGCAGGGGGGCTTCACCCCTCCACTTT.

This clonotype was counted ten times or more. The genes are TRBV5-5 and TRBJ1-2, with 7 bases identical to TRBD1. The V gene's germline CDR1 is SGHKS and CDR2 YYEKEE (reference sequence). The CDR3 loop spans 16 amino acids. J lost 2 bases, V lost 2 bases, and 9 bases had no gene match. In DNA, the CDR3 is TGTGCCAGCAGCTTAACTGGAGGGGGCGAGAACTATGGCTACACCTTC. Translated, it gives CASSLTGGGENYGYTF.

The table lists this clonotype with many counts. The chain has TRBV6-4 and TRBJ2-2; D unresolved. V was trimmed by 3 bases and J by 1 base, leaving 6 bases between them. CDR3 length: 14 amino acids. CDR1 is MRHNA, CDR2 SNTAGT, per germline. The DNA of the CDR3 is TGTGCCAGCAGTGAGAACAGGAACACCGGGGAGCTGTTTTTT. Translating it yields CASSENRNTGELFF.

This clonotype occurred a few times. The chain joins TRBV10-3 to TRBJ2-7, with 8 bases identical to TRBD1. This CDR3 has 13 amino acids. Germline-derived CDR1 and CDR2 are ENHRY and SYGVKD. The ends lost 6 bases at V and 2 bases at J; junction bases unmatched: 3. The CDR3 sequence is CAISLRGPYEQYF. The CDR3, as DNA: TGTGCCATCAGCCTCAGGGGGCCCTACGAGCAGTACTTC.

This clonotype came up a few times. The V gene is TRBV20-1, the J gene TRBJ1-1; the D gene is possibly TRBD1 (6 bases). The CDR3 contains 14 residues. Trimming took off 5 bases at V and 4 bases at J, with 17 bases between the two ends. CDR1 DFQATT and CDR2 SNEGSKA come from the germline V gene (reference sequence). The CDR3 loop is CSAQMGGPSTEAFF. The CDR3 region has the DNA TGCAGTGCTCAAATGGGGGGCCCGAGCACTGAAGCTTTCTTT.

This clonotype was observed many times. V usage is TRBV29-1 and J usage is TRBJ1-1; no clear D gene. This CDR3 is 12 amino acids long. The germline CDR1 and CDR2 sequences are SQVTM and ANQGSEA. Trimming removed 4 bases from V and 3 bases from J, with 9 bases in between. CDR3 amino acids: CSVAGVYTEAFF. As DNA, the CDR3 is TGCAGCGTTGCCGGGGTTTACACTGAAGCTTTCTTT.

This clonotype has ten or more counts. CDR3: CASSLTSGYEQYF. CDR3 bases: TGTGCCAGCAGTCTGACTAGCGGCTACGAGCAGTACTTC. This chain connects TRBV12-3 or TRBV12-4 to TRBJ2-7; 9 bases line up with TRBD2. The CDR3 runs 13 residues. The V segment lost 5 bases and the J segment 3 bases; nucleotides outside the gene matches: 2.

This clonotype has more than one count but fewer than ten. The CDR3 DNA is TGCGCCAGCAGGGAACGAGGCACAGATACGCAGTATTTT. Its protein is CASRERGTDTQYF. This chain joins TRBV5-1 and TRBJ2-3, with D unclear. Deletions cut 5 bases from V and 1 base from J, with 8 bases between. Germline values: CDR1 SGHRS, CDR2 YFSETQ. There are 13 residues in the CDR3.

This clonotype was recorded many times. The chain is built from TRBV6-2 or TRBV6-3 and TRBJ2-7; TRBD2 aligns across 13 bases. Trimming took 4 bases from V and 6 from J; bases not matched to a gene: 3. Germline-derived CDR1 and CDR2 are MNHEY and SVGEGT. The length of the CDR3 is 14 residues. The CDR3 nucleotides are TGTGCCAGCAGTTTCGGACTAGCGGGGGTCGAGCAGTACTTC. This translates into CASSFGLAGVEQYF.

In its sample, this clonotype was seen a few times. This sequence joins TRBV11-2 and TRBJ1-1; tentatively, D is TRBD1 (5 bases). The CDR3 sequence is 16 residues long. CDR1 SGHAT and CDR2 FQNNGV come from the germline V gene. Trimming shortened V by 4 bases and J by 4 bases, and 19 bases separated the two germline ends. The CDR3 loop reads CASSSKRGVRGTEAFF. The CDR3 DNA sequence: TGTGCCAGCAGCTCCAAACGGGGGGTTCGGGGCACTGAAGCTTTCTTT.

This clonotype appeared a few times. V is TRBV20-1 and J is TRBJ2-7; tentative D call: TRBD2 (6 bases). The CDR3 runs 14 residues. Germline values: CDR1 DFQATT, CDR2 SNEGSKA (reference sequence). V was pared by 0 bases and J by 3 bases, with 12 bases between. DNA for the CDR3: TGCAGTGCTAGAGATCAAGGTAGCGGCTACGAGCAGTACTTC. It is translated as CSARDQGSGYEQYF.